This paragraph reports one T cell receptor beta chain. Its specificity is not known. A single record per CDR3 protein comes from TCRdb applying MiXCR to the 5' RACE reads. The data show about 110,000 distinct CDR3 sequences, less than 25% seen once. The source of the sample is a study of CD8 T cells in ankylosing spondylitis. Trimming took off 0 bases at V and 8 bases at J, with 16 bases between the two ends. Germline V gene data show CDR1 as MGHRA and CDR2 as YSYEKL. The CDR3 is made up of 16 amino acids. The study's findings and limits: Roughly eight highly homologous variants made up a TCR beta motif that seemed to typify ankylosing spondylitis blood. Both synovial fluid and blood in reactive arthritis had previously been reported to carry some motif variants.

Sequencing was carried out using synovial fluid, either unsorted or a sorted T cell fraction (not recorded which). The V gene is TRBV4-1, the J gene TRBJ1-4; D possibly corresponds to TRBD1 (6 bases). The sequence was obtained from a male donor with ankylosing spondylitis. CDR3 nucleotide sequence: TGCGCCAGCAGCCAAGATGAGGGAACAGGGCCCGAAAAACTGTTTTTT. This translates into CASSQDEGTGPEKLFF.